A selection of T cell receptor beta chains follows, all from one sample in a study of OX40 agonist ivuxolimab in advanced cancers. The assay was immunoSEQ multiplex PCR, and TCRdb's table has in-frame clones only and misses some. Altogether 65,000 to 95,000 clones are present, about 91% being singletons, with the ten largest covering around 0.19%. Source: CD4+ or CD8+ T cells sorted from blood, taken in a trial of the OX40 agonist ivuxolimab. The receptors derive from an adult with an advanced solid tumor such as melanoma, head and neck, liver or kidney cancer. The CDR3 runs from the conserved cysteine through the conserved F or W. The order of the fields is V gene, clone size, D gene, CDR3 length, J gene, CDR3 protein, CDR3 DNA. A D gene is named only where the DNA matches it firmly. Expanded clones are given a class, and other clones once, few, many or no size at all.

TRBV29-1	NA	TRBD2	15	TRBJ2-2	CSVPTSGGNTGELFF	TGCAGCGTACCTACTAGCGGGGGGAACACCGGGGAGCTGTTTTTT
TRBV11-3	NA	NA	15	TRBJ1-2	CASSKAQGRTYGYTF	TGTGCCAGCAGCAAGGCACAGGGTCGCACCTATGGCTACACCTTC
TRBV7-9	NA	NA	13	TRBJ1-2	CASSLGQGNGYTF	TGTGCCAGCAGCTTAGGGCAGGGAAATGGCTACACCTTC
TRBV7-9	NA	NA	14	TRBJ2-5	CASSLASGQETQYF	TGTGCCAGCAGCTTAGCGAGCGGGCAAGAGACCCAGTACTTC
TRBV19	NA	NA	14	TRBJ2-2	CASSNTGNTGELFF	TGTGCCAGTAGTAATACGGGGAACACCGGGGAGCTGTTTTTT
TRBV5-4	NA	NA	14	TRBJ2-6	CASSPYAGANVLTF	TGTGCCAGCAGCCCCTACGCTGGGGCCAACGTCCTGACTTTC
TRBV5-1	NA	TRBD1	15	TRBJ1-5	CASSPGQGAIQPQHF	TGCGCCAGCAGCCCGGGACAGGGGGCGATTCAGCCCCAGCATTTT
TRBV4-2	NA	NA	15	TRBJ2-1	CASSQDGRTNNEQFF	TGTGCCAGCAGCCAAGATGGGCGAACGAACAATGAGCAGTTCTTC
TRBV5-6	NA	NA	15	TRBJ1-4	CASSTGQWRNEKLFF	TGTGCCAGCAGCACCGGACAGTGGAGGAATGAAAAACTGTTTTTT
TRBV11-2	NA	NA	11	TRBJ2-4	CASSLARGQYF	TGTGCCAGCAGCTTAGCGAGGGGTCAGTACTTC
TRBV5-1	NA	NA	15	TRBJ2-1	CASSSLAGALVEQFF	TGCGCCAGCAGCTCTCTAGCTGGGGCCTTGGTTGAGCAGTTCTTC
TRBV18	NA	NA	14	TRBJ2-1	CASSPTPSANEQFF	TGTGCCAGCTCACCTACCCCGTCGGCAAATGAGCAGTTCTTC
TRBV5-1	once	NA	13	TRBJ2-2	CASSLIPAGELFF	TGCGCCAGCAGCTTGATCCCCGCCGGGGAGCTGTTTTTT
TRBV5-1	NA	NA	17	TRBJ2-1	CASSLVVGASSYNEQFF	TGCGCCAGCAGCTTGGTGGTAGGGGCCTCCTCCTACAATGAGCAGTTCTTC
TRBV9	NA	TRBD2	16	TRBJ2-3	CASSVGTSGGIGTQYF	TGTGCCAGCAGCGTAGGGACTAGCGGGGGTATTGGTACGCAGTATTTT
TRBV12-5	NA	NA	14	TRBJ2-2	CASAAGRNTGELFF	TGTGCTAGTGCCGCGGGGAGGAACACCGGGGAGCTGTTTTTT
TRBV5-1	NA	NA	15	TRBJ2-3	CASSLTSWGSDTQYF	TGCGCCAGCAGCTTGACTAGCTGGGGCTCAGATACGCAGTATTTT
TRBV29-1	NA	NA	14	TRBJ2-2	CSVVRQGATGELFF	TGCAGCGTTGTGCGCCAGGGCGCCACCGGGGAGCTGTTTTTT
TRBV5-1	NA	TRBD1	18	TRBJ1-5	CASSLGPGQSYSNQPQHF	TGCGCCAGCAGCTTGGGCCCGGGACAGTCCTATAGCAATCAGCCCCAGCATTTT
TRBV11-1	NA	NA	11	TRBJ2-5	CASKDVETQYF	TGTGCCAGTAAGGATGTGGAGACCCAGTACTTC
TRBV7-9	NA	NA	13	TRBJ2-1	CASSKRGADEQFF	TGTGCCAGCAGCAAAAGGGGGGCGGATGAGCAGTTCTTC
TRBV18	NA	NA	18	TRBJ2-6	CASSPVSQQGSGANVLTF	TGTGCCAGCTCACCAGTTTCGCAGCAGGGATCCGGGGCCAACGTCCTGACTTTC
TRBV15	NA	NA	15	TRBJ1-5	CATSSQDSSNQPQHF	TGTGCCACCAGCAGCCAAGACAGCTCCAATCAGCCCCAGCATTTT
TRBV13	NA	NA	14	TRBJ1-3	CASSWDLGLDTIYF	TGTGCCAGCAGCTGGGACCTGGGTCTGGACACCATATATTTT
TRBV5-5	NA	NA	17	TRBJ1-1	CASSSGPRDGMNTEAFF	TGTGCCAGCAGCTCCGGGCCCCGGGACGGAATGAACACTGAAGCTTTCTTT
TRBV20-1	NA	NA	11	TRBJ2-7	CSAGHIYEQYF	TGCAGTGCAGGACACATCTACGAGCAGTACTTC
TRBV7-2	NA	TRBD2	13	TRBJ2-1	CASSNLGGVEQFF	TGTGCCAGCAGCAATCTCGGGGGGGTTGAGCAGTTCTTC
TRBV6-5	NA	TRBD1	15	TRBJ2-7	CASSYSWQGENEQYF	TGTGCCAGCAGTTACTCGTGGCAGGGGGAGAACGAGCAGTACTTC
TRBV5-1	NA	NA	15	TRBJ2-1	CASSPGQSSYNEQFF	TGCGCCAGCAGCCCTGGACAGAGCTCCTACAATGAGCAGTTCTTC
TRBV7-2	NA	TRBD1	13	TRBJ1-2	CASSQTGEWGYTF	TGTGCCAGCAGCCAAACAGGGGAGTGGGGCTACACCTTC
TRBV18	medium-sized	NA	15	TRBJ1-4	CASSPNEDTYEKLFF	TGTGCCAGCTCACCCAACGAGGACACCTATGAAAAACTGTTTTTT
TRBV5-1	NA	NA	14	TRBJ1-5	CASSLDSAWGPQHF	TGCGCCAGCAGCTTGGATTCGGCGTGGGGGCCCCAGCATTTT
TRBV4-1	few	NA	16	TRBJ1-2	CASSQEVMVANYGYTF	TGCGCCAGCAGCCAAGAGGTTATGGTAGCTAACTATGGCTACACCTTC
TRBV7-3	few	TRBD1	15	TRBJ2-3	CASSLTGGPGGTQYF	TGTGCCAGCAGCTTAACGGGCGGTCCAGGGGGAACGCAGTATTTT
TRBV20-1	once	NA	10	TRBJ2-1	CSAFSNEQFF	TGCAGTGCCTTCAGTAATGAGCAGTTCTTC
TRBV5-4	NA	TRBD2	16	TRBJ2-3	CASRQTSGRRSDTQYF	TGTGCCAGCAGACAGACTAGCGGGAGGAGGTCAGATACGCAGTATTTT
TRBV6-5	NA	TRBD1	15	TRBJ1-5	CASSRDRVRNQPQHF	TGTGCCAGCAGCCGGGACAGGGTCCGCAATCAGCCCCAGCATTTT
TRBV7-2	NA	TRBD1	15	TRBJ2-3	CASSWGDRGTDTQYF	TGTGCCAGCAGCTGGGGGGACAGGGGCACAGATACGCAGTATTTT
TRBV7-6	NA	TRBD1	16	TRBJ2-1	CASSKTGATAYNEQFF	TGTGCCAGCAGCAAAACAGGGGCCACAGCCTACAATGAGCAGTTCTTC
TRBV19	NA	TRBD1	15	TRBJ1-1	CASSPEDRRTTEAFF	TGTGCCAGTAGTCCCGAGGACAGGCGAACAACTGAAGCTTTCTTT
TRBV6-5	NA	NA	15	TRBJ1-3	CASSLTGLAGNTIYF	TGTGCCAGCAGTTTGACGGGGTTAGCTGGAAACACCATATATTTT
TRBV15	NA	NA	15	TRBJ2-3	CATSRDAGLEDTQYF	TGTGCCACCAGCAGAGATGCGGGGCTAGAAGATACGCAGTATTTT